This T cell receptor beta chain was captured in a study of blood T cells in healthy people across ages. The study, taken as a whole, reports: CMV status of donors was not determined, possibly confounding expanded clonotype changes. A roughly linear fall in TCR beta diversity per million T cells was seen with increasing age.

In this sample, this clonotype turned up a few times. Antigen unknown. A second roughly 6 to 11 cycle PCR used barcoded and J-beta primers. TCRdb itself ran the 5' RACE reads through MiXCR, one entry per CDR3 protein. The profile shows about 1.8 million distinct CDR3 sequences, around half of them singletons. The CDR3 contains 15 residues. Germline CDR1 is MGHRA and CDR2 is YSYEKL. Trimming removed 1 base from V and 4 bases from J; junction bases left unmatched: 6. Sequencing was done on a sample of blood. J is TRBJ1-2 and V is TRBV4-1, with 7 bases matching TRBD1. The clonotype originates from a woman aged 40 to 55 in good health. This chain's CDR3 is CASSQGTGIFYGYTF. The DNA of the CDR3 is TGCGCCAGCAGCCAAGGGACAGGAATTTTCTATGGCTACACCTTC.